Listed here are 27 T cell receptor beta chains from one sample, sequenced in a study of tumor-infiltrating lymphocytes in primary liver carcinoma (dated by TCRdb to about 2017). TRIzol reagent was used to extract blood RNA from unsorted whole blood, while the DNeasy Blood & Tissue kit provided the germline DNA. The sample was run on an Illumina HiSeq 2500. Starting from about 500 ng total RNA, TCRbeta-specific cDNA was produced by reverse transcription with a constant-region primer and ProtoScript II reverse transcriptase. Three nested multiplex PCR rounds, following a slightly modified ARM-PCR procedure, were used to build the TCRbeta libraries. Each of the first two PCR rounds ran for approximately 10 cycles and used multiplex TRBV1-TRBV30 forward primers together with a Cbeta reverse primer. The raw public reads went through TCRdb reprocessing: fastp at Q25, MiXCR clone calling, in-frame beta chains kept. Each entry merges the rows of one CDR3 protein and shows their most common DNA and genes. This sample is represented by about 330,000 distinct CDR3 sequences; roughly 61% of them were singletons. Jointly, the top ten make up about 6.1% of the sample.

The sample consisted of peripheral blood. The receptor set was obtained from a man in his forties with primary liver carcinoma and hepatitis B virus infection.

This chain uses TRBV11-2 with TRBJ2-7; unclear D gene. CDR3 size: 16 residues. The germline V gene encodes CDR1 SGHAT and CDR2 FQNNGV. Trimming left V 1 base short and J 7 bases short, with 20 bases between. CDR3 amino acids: CASSLVGGGDWSEQYF. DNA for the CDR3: TGTGCCAGCAGCTTAGTAGGTGGCGGAGACTGGAGTGAGCAGTACTTC.

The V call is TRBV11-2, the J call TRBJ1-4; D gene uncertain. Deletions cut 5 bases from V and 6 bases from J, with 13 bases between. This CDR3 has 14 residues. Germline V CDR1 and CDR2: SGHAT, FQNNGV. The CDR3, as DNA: TGTGCCAGCAGCCTCGAACATGGAGATGAAAAACTGTTTTTT. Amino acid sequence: CASSLEHGDEKLFF. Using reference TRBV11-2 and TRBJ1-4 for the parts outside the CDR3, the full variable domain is EAGVAQSPRYKIIEKRQSVAFWCNPISGHATLYWYQQILGQGPKLLIQFQNNGVVDDSQLPKDRFSAERLKGVDSTLKIQPAKLEDSAVYLCASSLEHGDEKLFFGSGTQLSVL.

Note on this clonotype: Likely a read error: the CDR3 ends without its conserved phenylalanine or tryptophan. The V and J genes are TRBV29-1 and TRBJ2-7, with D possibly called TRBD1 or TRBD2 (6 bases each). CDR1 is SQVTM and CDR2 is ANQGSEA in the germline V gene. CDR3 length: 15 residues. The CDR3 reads CSLERPTGAPGEQYL. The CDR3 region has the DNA TGCAGCCTTGAACGTCCCACGGGGGCCCCAGGCGAGCAGTACTTA.

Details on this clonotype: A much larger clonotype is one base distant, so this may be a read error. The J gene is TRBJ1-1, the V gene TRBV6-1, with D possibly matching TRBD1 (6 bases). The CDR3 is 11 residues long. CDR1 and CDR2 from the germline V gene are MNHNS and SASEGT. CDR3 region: CATGWDTEASF. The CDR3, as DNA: TGTGCAACAGGGTGGGACACTGAAGCTTCCTTT.

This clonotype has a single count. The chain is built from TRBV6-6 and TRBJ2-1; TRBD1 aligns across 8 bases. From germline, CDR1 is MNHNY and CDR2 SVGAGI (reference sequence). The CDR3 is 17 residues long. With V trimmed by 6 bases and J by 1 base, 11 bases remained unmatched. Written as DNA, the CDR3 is TGTGCCAGCAGCTGCCTAGGGGACAGGCCATCCTACAATGAGCAGTTCTTC. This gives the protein CASSCLGDRPSYNEQFF.

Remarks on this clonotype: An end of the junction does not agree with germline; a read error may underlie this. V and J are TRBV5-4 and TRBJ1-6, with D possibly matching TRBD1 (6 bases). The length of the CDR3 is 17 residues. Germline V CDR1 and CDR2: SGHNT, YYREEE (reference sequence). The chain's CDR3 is CASSLSAGGYANSPLRF. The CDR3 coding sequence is TGTGCCAGCAGCTTGAGCGCGGGGGGCTATGCTAATTCACCCCTCCGCTTT.

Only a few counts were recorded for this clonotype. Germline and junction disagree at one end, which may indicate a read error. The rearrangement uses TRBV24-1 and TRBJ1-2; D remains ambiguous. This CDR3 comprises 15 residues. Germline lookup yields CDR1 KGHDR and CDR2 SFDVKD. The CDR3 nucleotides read TGTGCCACCAGTCATCCTCAGGAAGCTAATTATGGCTACACCTTT. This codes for CATSHPQEANYGYTF.

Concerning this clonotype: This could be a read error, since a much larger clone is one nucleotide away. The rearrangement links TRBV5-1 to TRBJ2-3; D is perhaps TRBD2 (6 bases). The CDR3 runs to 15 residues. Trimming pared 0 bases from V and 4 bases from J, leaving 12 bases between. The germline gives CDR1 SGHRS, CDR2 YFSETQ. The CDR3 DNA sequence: TGCGCCAGCAGCTTGGTCGGGAGAGGCTCAGATACGCAGTATTTT. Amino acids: CASSLVGRGSDTQYF.

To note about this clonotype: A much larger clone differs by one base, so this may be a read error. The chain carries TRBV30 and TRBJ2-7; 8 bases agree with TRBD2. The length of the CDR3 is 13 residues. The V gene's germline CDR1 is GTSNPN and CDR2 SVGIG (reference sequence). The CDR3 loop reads CSWSRGGPYEQYF. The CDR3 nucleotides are TGTTCCTGGAGTCGCGGGGGGCCCTACGAGCAGTACTTC. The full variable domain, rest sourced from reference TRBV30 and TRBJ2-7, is SQTIHQWPATLVQPVGSPLSLECTVEGTSNPNLYWYRQAAGRGLQLLFYSVGIGQISSEVPQNLSASRPQDRQFILSSKKLLLSDSGFYLCSWSRGGPYEQYFGPGTRLTVT.

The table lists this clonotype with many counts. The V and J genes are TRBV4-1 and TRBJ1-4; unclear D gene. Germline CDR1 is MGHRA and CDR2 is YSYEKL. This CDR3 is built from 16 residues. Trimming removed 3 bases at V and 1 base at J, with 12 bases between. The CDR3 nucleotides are TGCGCCAGCAGCCAGAACCTAGACCTAACTAATGAAAAACTGTTTTTT. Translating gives CASSQNLDLTNEKLFF.

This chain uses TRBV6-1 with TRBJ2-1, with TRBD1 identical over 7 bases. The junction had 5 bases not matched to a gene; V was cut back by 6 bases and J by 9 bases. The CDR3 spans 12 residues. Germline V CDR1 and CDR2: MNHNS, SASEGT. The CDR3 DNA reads TGTGCCAGCAGGTATACAGGGGCTGAGCAGTTCTTC. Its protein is CASRYTGAEQFF.

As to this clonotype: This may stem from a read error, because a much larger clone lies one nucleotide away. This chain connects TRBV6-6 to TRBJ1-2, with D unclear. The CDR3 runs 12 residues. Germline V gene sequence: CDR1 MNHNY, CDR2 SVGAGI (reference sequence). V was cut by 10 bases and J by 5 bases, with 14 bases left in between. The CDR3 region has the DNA TGTGCCAACACCGGACTCGGGTATGGCTACACCTTC. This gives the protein CANTGLGYGYTF.

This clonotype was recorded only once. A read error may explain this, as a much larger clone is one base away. The CDR3 DNA follows: TGTGCCAGCAGCCAGGAAAATAGCAGTAGCACAGATACGCAGTATTTT. Translation: CASSQENSSSTDTQYF. This chain joins TRBV4-1 and TRBJ2-3; the D is unclear. Germline V gene sequence: CDR1 MGHRA, CDR2 YSYEKL. The CDR3 has 16 residues.

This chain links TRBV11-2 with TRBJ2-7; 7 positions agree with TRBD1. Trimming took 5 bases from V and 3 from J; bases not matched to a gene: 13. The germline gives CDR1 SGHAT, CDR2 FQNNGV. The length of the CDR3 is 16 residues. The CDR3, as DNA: TGTGCCAGCAGCCCCTCCCTCGGGGCAGGGGGCTACGAGCAGTACTTC. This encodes CASSPSLGAGGYEQYF.

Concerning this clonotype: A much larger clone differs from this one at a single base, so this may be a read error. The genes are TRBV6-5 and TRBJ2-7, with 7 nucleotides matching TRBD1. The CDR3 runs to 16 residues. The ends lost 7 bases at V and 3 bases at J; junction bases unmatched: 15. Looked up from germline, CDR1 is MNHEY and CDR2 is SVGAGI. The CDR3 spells CASNQNPPGQNYEQYF. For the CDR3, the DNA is TGTGCCAGCAACCAGAACCCTCCGGGACAGAACTACGAGCAGTACTTC.

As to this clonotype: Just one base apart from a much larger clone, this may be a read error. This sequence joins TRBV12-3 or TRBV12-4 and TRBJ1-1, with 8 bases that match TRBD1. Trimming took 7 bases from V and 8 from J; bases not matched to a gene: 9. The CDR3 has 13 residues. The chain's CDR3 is CASNMGQAPEAFF. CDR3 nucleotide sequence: TGTGCCAGCAACATGGGACAGGCTCCCGAAGCTTTCTTT.

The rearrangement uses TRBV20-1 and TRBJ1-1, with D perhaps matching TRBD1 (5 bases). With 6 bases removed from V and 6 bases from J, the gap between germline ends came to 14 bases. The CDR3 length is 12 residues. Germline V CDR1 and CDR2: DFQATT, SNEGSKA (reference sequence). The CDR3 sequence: CSAEDSRAEAFF. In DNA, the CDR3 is TGCAGTGCAGAAGACAGCCGAGCTGAAGCTTTCTTT.

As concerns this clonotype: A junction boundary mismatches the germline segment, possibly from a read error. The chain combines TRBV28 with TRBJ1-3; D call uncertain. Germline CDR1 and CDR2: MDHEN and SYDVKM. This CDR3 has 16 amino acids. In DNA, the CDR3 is TGTGCCAGCACGCCGTACGAGGTGAACTCTGGAAACACCATGTATTTT. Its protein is CASTPYEVNSGNTMYF.

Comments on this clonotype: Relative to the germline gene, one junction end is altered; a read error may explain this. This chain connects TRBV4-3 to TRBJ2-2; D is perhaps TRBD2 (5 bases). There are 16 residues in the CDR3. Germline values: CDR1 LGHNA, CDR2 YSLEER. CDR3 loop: CASSQTLTVLTGELFF. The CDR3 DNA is TGCGCCAGCAGCCAAACACTAACGGTTCTCACCGGGGAGCTCTTTTTT.

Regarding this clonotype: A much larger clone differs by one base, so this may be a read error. The CDR3 DNA is TGTGCCAGCAGTTCCGTCCCTAGGTGGAGCAATGAGCAGTTCTTC. Its translation is CASSSVPRWSNEQFF. V gene TRBV12-3 or TRBV12-4 combines with J gene TRBJ2-1; D not certain. This CDR3 has 15 residues. V lost 4 bases and J 6 bases, leaving 16 bases between the germline ends.

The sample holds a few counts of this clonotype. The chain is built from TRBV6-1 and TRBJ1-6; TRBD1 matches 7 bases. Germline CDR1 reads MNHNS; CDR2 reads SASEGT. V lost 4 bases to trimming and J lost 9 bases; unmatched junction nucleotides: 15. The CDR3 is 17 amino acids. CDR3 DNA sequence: TGTGCCAGCAGTGCCCTTGGTTGGGGACAGAATATTTCACCCCTCCACTTT. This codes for CASSALGWGQNISPLHF.

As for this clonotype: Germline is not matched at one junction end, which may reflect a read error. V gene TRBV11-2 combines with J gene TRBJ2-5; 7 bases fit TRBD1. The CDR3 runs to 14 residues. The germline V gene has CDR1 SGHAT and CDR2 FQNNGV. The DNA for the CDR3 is TGTGCCAGCAACTTACCACAGGGGTGGGAGACCCAGCACTTC. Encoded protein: CASNLPQGWETQHF. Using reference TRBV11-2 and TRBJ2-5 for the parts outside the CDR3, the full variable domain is EAGVAQSPRYKIIEKRQSVAFWCNPISGHATLYWYQQILGQGPKLLIQFQNNGVVDDSQLPKDRFSAERLKGVDSTLKIQPAKLEDSAVYLCASNLPQGWETQHFGPGTRLLVL.

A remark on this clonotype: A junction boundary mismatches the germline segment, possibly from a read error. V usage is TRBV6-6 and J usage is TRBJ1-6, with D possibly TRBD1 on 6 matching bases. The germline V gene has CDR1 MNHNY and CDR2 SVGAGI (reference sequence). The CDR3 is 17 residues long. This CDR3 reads CASNYGGSVIRNSPLHF. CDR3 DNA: TGTGCCAGCAATTACGGGGGCTCAGTTATAAGGAATTCACCCCTCCACTTT.

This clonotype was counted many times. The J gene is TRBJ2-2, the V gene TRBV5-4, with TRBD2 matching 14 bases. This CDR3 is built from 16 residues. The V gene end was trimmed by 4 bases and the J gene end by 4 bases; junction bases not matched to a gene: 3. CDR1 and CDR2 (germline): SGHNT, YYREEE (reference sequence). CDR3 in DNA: TGTGCCAGCAGCCAGGGACTAGCGGGAGCCACCGGGGAGCTGTTTTTT. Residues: CASSQGLAGATGELFF.

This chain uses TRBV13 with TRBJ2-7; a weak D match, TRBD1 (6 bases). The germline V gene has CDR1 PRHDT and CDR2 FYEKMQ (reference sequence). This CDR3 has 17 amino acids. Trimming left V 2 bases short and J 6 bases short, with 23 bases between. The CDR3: CASSLWMPGVGRGEQYF. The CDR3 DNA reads TGTGCCAGCAGCTTATGGATGCCAGGGGTCGGTCGGGGCGAGCAGTACTTC.

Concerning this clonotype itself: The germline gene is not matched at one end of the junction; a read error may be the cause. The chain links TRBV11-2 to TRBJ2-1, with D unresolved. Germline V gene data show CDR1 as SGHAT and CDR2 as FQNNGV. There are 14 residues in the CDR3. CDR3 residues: CAGSYGGSPHELFF. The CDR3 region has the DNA TGTGCCGGCAGCTACGGCGGTAGCCCCCATGAGCTGTTCTTC.

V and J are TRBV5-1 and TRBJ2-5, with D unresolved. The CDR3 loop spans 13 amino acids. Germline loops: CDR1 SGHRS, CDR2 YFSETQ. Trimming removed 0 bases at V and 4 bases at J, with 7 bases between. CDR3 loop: CASSLGVLETQYF. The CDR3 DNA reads TGCGCCAGCAGCTTGGGTGTATTAGAGACCCAGTACTTC.